The rows below give T cell receptor beta chains drawn from one sample of a study of blood T cell repertoires in COVID-19. Measured with immunoSEQ multiplex PCR; TCRdb has only the in-frame clones, and not every one. Of hundreds of thousands of clones in the sample, 85% were seen once. The specimen sequenced was PBMCs or T cells enriched from blood (not recorded which). Receptor source: a woman aged 50 to 65 with acute COVID-19. Each CDR3 is given without its conserved first and last residue. The order of the fields is V gene, CDR3 protein.

TRBV6-2/TRBV6-3	ASSQRQTVNQPQH
TRBV19	ASRDRGQASYEQY
TRBV30	ACTTGQGGNQPQH
TRBV5-1	ASSRGLAGGNTGELF
TRBV7-9	ASSSLGQTNSPLH
TRBV4-1	ASSQVQGDTEAF
TRBV6-2/TRBV6-3	ASSYSIVGGETFDSPLH
TRBV30	AWGGALGNQPQH
TRBV12-3/TRBV12-4	ASSRTGWGGYT
TRBV19	ASKIGGANYGYT
TRBV12-3/TRBV12-4	ASSFGAGQPQH
TRBV5-1	ASSLAAGFEAF
TRBV5-4	ASSLPGQGSYGYT
TRBV29-1	SVSGFSSYT
TRBV15	ATSSLGGAHNEQF
TRBV19	ASNSGTGGHEQY
TRBV5-4	ASSPWTGTRYEQY
TRBV6-5	ASSFDSFNSNQPQH
TRBV9	ASSVGAGQGSPLH
TRBV2	ASSAYLESNGYT
TRBV19	ASSLPDTEAF
TRBV6-5	ASSTTRDRGEAF
TRBV18	ASSHRETYEQY
TRBV18	ASSPSAGDIRLLF
TRBV7-9	ASSPPRGVISYNEQF
TRBV11-2	ASSFDRGSSPLH
TRBV9	ASSSNSGDYNEQF
TRBV6-2/TRBV6-3	ASSLGTAAF
TRBV19	ASSIFGSGTAQPQH
TRBV9	ASSASILGQRGYGYT
TRBV7-2	ASSLEGLASSYNEQF
TRBV11-2	ASSLNGRASDSPLH
TRBV19	ASSRETGSEAF
TRBV7-2	ASSLGAHNSPLH
TRBV7-3	ASSLGGGKGYGYT
TRBV9	ASSVAETVNWPLEAF
TRBV5-1	ASSMGQKETQY
TRBV3-1/TRBV3-2	ASSQGRQGGHGYT
TRBV7-9	ASSLGMNTEAF
TRBV7-2	ASSTRGLRTTGELF
TRBV10-3	ARKTETVSYEQY
TRBV19	ASSMQGRDPQH
TRBV7-2	ASSTRGGPPDTQY
TRBV18	ASSPSGKTEAF
TRBV9	ASSEGGRGRNYGYT
TRBV19	ASSITHRGYEQY
TRBV5-8	ASSLGRGVTDTQY
TRBV27	ASSLSGQGILSSYEQY
TRBV14	ASSQVAVGRPSPLH
TRBV18	ASSPRGSDYNEQF
TRBV4-1	ASSHMDRNTEAF
TRBV27	ASSLDRANGYT
TRBV11-2	ATKPATNEKLF
TRBV6-5	ASSSGQGYNQPQH